These T cell receptor beta chains were read from a single sample in a study of T cell responses to AZD1222 COVID-19 vaccine. Data came from immunoSEQ multiplex PCR; TCRdb stores just in-frame clones and leaves some out. The sample records about 82,000 clones, approximately 90% being singletons. Sample: peripheral blood, taken on day 0 of AZD1222 vaccination. Receptors were obtained from an adult in good health. CDR3s include the opening cysteine and the closing phenylalanine or tryptophan. Fields, in order: V gene, D gene, J gene, clone size, CDR3 DNA, CDR3 protein. A D gene is named only where the DNA matches it firmly. Not all rows give a size; the values are once, few, many and, for expanded clones, a class.

v_call: TRBV14
d_call: NA
j_call: TRBJ1-2
clone_size: once
cdr3_nt: TGTGCCAGCAGCCAAGATTTTAACCGCTATGGCTACACCTTC
cdr3_aa: CASSQDFNRYGYTF

v_call: TRBV14
d_call: NA
j_call: TRBJ2-5
clone_size: NA
cdr3_nt: TGTGCCAGCAGCCAAGATCTGCATGAGACCCAGTACTTC
cdr3_aa: CASSQDLHETQYF

v_call: TRBV11-3
d_call: NA
j_call: TRBJ2-7
clone_size: NA
cdr3_nt: TGTGCCAGCAGCACCTACTACGAGCAGTACTTC
cdr3_aa: CASSTYYEQYF

v_call: TRBV5-4
d_call: NA
j_call: TRBJ2-1
clone_size: NA
cdr3_nt: TGTGCCAGCAGCATTGGGGTAAATGAGCAGTTCTTC
cdr3_aa: CASSIGVNEQFF

v_call: TRBV15
d_call: NA
j_call: TRBJ2-5
clone_size: NA
cdr3_nt: TGTGCCACCAGCAGGGATCTTGGGCCCAGTACCCGAGAGACCCAGTACTTC
cdr3_aa: CATSRDLGPSTRETQYF

v_call: TRBV6-1
d_call: NA
j_call: TRBJ2-7
clone_size: NA
cdr3_nt: TGTGCCAGCAGTGAAGGGTCTGGGAAGGGCCCCTACGAGCAGTACTTC
cdr3_aa: CASSEGSGKGPYEQYF

v_call: TRBV2
d_call: NA
j_call: TRBJ1-1
clone_size: few
cdr3_nt: TGTGCCAGCAGTCCGTCAACTATTAGCACTGAAGCTTTCTTT
cdr3_aa: CASSPSTISTEAFF

v_call: TRBV4-1
d_call: NA
j_call: TRBJ1-2
clone_size: NA
cdr3_nt: TGCGCCAGCAGCGGGCCGGGGACCCGGATTCGGGGCTACACCTTC
cdr3_aa: CASSGPGTRIRGYTF

v_call: TRBV5-4
d_call: NA
j_call: TRBJ1-1
clone_size: NA
cdr3_nt: TGTGCCAGCAGCCAGCGTCTATCAGACGATCGCGCTTTCTTT
cdr3_aa: CASSQRLSDDRAFF

v_call: TRBV11-2
d_call: NA
j_call: TRBJ2-7
clone_size: NA
cdr3_nt: TGTGCCAGCAGCCTTTCGAGGGGGAAACTCTACGAGCAGTACTTC
cdr3_aa: CASSLSRGKLYEQYF

v_call: TRBV5-1
d_call: TRBD1
j_call: TRBJ2-7
clone_size: NA
cdr3_nt: TGCGCCAGCAGCTTGGTGGGACAGGGGTCCTACGAGCAGTACTTC
cdr3_aa: CASSLVGQGSYEQYF

v_call: TRBV5-6
d_call: NA
j_call: TRBJ2-7
clone_size: once
cdr3_nt: TGTGCCAGCAGCCCCCTCGGTGCCGCTGGAGTCCACGAGCAGTACTTC
cdr3_aa: CASSPLGAAGVHEQYF

v_call: TRBV11-3
d_call: NA
j_call: TRBJ1-3
clone_size: NA
cdr3_nt: TGTGCCTCCGGTATTACTGGAAACACCATATATTTT
cdr3_aa: CASGITGNTIYF

v_call: TRBV19
d_call: TRBD2
j_call: TRBJ2-7
clone_size: NA
cdr3_nt: TGTGCCAGTAGTATATCTAGCGGGGGGGCCTACGAGCAGTACTTC
cdr3_aa: CASSISSGGAYEQYF

v_call: TRBV7-9
d_call: NA
j_call: TRBJ1-1
clone_size: NA
cdr3_nt: TGTGCCAGCAGTTTACAGAACATGAACACTGAAGCTTTCTTT
cdr3_aa: CASSLQNMNTEAFF

v_call: TRBV7-6
d_call: TRBD1
j_call: TRBJ2-1
clone_size: NA
cdr3_nt: TGTGCCAGCAGCCCAACAGGGGCGAGCTCCTACAATGAGCAGTTCTTC
cdr3_aa: CASSPTGASSYNEQFF

v_call: TRBV29-1
d_call: NA
j_call: TRBJ2-3
clone_size: NA
cdr3_nt: TGCAGCGTTTTCGGGGGAGAGGATACGCAGTATTTT
cdr3_aa: CSVFGGEDTQYF

v_call: TRBV6-1
d_call: TRBD1
j_call: TRBJ2-2
clone_size: NA
cdr3_nt: TGTGCCAGCAGTGAACTTCAGGGGGTTGGTTTGTATCCCGGGGAGCTGTTTTTT
cdr3_aa: CASSELQGVGLYPGELFF

v_call: TRBV7-8
d_call: TRBD2
j_call: TRBJ2-1
clone_size: NA
cdr3_nt: TGTGCCAGCAGCCCCAGACTAGCGGGGGATACCAATGAGCAGTTCTTC
cdr3_aa: CASSPRLAGDTNEQFF

v_call: TRBV27
d_call: TRBD1
j_call: TRBJ1-5
clone_size: NA
cdr3_nt: TGTGCCAGCAGTTCCCTGGACAGGGCCCAGCATTTT
cdr3_aa: CASSSLDRAQHF

v_call: TRBV29-1
d_call: NA
j_call: TRBJ2-1
clone_size: NA
cdr3_nt: TGCAGCGTACGTGCGGGACAAGAGTTCTTC
cdr3_aa: CSVRAGQEFF

v_call: TRBV2
d_call: NA
j_call: TRBJ1-5
clone_size: NA
cdr3_nt: TGTGCCAGCAGTGAGGGGACCGAGGGCAGTCAGCCCCAGCATTTT
cdr3_aa: CASSEGTEGSQPQHF

v_call: TRBV4-1
d_call: NA
j_call: TRBJ1-5
clone_size: NA
cdr3_nt: TGCGCCAGCAGCCAATTCGTCGGCAATCAGCCCCAGCATTTT
cdr3_aa: CASSQFVGNQPQHF

v_call: TRBV19
d_call: NA
j_call: TRBJ1-1
clone_size: medium-sized
cdr3_nt: TGTGCCAGTAGCAATCTAAGACAGAAACAAACCGGCAAACGCGGGGCTTTCTTT
cdr3_aa: CASSNLRQKQTGKRGAFF

v_call: TRBV10-3
d_call: NA
j_call: TRBJ1-1
clone_size: NA
cdr3_nt: TGTGCCATCAGTCCGGGGGTTTCGCGGCATGAAGCTTTCTTT
cdr3_aa: CAISPGVSRHEAFF

v_call: TRBV5-1
d_call: NA
j_call: TRBJ1-1
clone_size: NA
cdr3_nt: TGCGCCAGCAGCTTGGCTTTTTTGAACACTGAAGCTTTCTTT
cdr3_aa: CASSLAFLNTEAFF

v_call: TRBV6-5
d_call: TRBD1
j_call: TRBJ1-1
clone_size: NA
cdr3_nt: TGTGCCAGCAGGCTGACAGGGACCACTGAAGCTTTCTTT
cdr3_aa: CASRLTGTTEAFF

v_call: TRBV6-2/TRBV6-3
d_call: NA
j_call: TRBJ2-7
clone_size: NA
cdr3_nt: TGTGCCAGCAGTTACTCGCTAGCATACGAGCAGTACTTC
cdr3_aa: CASSYSLAYEQYF